This TCR beta chain comes out of a study of blood T cell repertoires in COVID-19. This clone was seen a few times. Germline V lookup: CDR1 SGHRS, CDR2 YFSETQ. This CDR3 contains 14 residues. The trim removed 0 bases at V and 5 bases at J, leaving 1 base unmatched. The data were produced by immunoSEQ multiplex PCR, yet TCRdb's version contains in-frame clones alone and is incomplete. The sample holds about 160,000 clones, 88% seen once. Sequenced: PBMCs or T cells enriched from blood (not recorded which). The rearrangement uses TRBV5-1 and TRBJ2-5; 10 nucleotides line up with TRBD1. The sequence came from a woman aged 45-65 years who had recovered from COVID-19. CDR3 amino acids: CASSLAGQGETQYF. The CDR3 DNA reads as TGCGCCAGCAGCTTGGCGGGACAGGGGGAGACCCAGTACTTC.